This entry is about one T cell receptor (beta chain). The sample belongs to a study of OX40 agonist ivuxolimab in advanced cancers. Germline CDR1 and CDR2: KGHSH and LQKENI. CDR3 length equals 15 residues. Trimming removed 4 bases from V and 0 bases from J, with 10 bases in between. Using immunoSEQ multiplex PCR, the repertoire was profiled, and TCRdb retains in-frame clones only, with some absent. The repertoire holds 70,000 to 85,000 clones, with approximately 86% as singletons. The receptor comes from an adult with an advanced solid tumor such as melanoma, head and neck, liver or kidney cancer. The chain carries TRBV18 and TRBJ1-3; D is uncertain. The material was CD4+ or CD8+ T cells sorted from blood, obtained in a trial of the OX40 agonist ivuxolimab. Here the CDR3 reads CASSRTISSGNTIYF. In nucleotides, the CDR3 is TGTGCCAGCTCACGGACCATAAGCTCTGGAAACACCATATATTTT.